These 21 T cell receptor beta chains originate from one sample sequenced in a study of CD8+ T cells in alopecia areata. Sample treatment: oral pan-JAK inhibitor, 5-10 mg twice daily. Following RNA extraction, reverse transcription yielded cDNA that acted as the sequencing template. Assay used: immunoSEQ multiplex PCR; TCRdb lists only in-frame clones, some missing. The sample records about 76,000 clones, 25% to 30% being singletons. This specimen was CD8+ T cells sorted from blood, taken at week 4, from a patient treated with tofacitinib. The receptors come from a human donor with alopecia areata.

V is TRBV29-1 and J is TRBJ2-7; D gene uncertain. The CDR3 contains 16 residues. CDR1 is SQVTM, CDR2 ANQGSEA, per germline. Trimming stripped 8 bases from V and 3 bases from J, with 26 bases between. The CDR3, as DNA: TGCAGCACCGACCCCAGTCCTAGGAGAGTCAGCTACGAGCAGTACTTC. Translated, it gives CSTDPSPRRVSYEQYF.

The gene calls are TRBV29-1 and TRBJ2-2, with 10 bases lining up with TRBD1. From germline, CDR1 is SQVTM and CDR2 ANQGSEA. V was pared by 7 bases and J by 7 bases, with 6 bases of the junction left unmatched. This CDR3 contains 13 residues. In DNA form, the CDR3 reads TGCAGCGCGGGACAGGGGAGTAACGGGGAGCTGTTTTTT. Its translation is CSAGQGSNGELFF.

This clone was counted only a few times. CDR3 bases: TGCGCCAGCAGCCAAGACGGGCAGGACGAAGGATACGAGCAGTACTTC. Residues: CASSQDGQDEGYEQYF. The V gene is TRBV4-1, the J gene TRBJ2-7, with no clear D. Germline V gene lookup returns CDR1 MGHRA and CDR2 YSYEKL. The V end was cut by 0 bases, the J end by 4 bases, with 16 bases between. The CDR3 spans 16 residues.

This chain uses TRBV29-1 with TRBJ2-7; 8 bases are shared with TRBD2. The V gene end was trimmed by 3 bases and the J gene end by 2 bases; junction bases not matched to a gene: 3. This CDR3 is 13 amino acids long. CDR1 is SQVTM, CDR2 ANQGSEA, per germline. Here the CDR3 reads CSVETSVPYEQYF. The CDR3 region has the DNA TGCAGCGTTGAGACTAGCGTCCCCTACGAGCAGTACTTC.

This clone occurred a few times. This rearrangement joins TRBV29-1 to TRBJ1-3; D is ambiguous. Trimming left V 5 bases short and J 5 bases short, with 7 bases between. The V gene's germline CDR1 is SQVTM and CDR2 ANQGSEA. This CDR3 comprises 11 residues. The CDR3 nucleotides read TGCAGCGTTACGACCCGAAACACCATATATTTT. Its protein is CSVTTRNTIYF.

This chain uses TRBV29-1 with TRBJ2-6; a weak D match, TRBD1 (5 bases). Per germline, CDR1 SQVTM and CDR2 ANQGSEA. The V gene lost 7 bases and the J gene lost 0 bases, with 16 bases spanning the gap. The CDR3 consists of 16 residues. The CDR3 region is CSASETVNSGANVLTF. CDR3 in DNA: TGCAGCGCCTCCGAGACAGTAAACTCTGGGGCCAACGTCCTGACTTTC.

In its sample, this clone was seen a few times. The CDR3 loop is CASTPGTSVYEQYF. For the CDR3, the DNA is TGTGCCAGCACTCCCGGGACTAGCGTTTACGAGCAGTACTTC. The V call is TRBV7-2, the J call TRBJ2-7, with TRBD2 matching 10 bases. CDR3 length equals 14 residues. Germline trimming cut 7 bases from V and 4 bases from J; bases unmatched to any gene: 7. Germline lookup yields CDR1 SGHTA and CDR2 FQGNSA. Using reference TRBV7-2 and TRBJ2-7 for the parts outside the CDR3, the full variable domain is GAGVSQSPSNKVTEKGKDVELRCDPISGHTALYWYRQSLGQGLEFLIYFQGNSAPDKSGLPSDRFSAERTGGSVSTLTIQRTQQEDSAVYLCASTPGTSVYEQYFGPGTRLTVT.

The sample holds a few counts of this clone. The CDR3: CASSGGQGTYEQYF. The DNA for the CDR3 is TGCGCCAGCAGCGGAGGACAGGGGACCTACGAGCAGTACTTC. V is TRBV4-1 and J is TRBJ2-7; 9 bases agree with TRBD1. CDR3 length: 14 amino acids. Germline V gives CDR1 MGHRA, CDR2 YSYEKL. V gave up 5 bases and J gave up 2 bases; unmatched junction bases: 4.

This clone was recorded a few times. V usage is TRBV7-9 and J usage is TRBJ1-2, with D tentatively TRBD1 (5 bases). The V end was cut by 5 bases, the J end by 7 bases, with 11 bases between. The V gene's germline CDR1 is SEHNR and CDR2 FQNEAQ (reference sequence). The CDR3 spans 12 residues. For the CDR3, the DNA is TGTGCCAGCAGCCAAGGGACTACTGGCTACACCTTC. Residues: CASSQGTTGYTF.

This clone was seen repeatedly, ten times or more. Other nucleotide sequences from this sample produce the same CDR3. This chain joins TRBV11-1 and TRBJ2-1; maybe TRBD2 (6 bases). The CDR3 spans 15 residues. The germline gives CDR1 SGHAT, CDR2 FQDESV (reference sequence). V dropped 3 bases and J dropped 4 bases, with 13 bases sitting between them. CDR3 DNA: TGTGCCAGCAGCTTCTCCGGGACTGGATACAATGAGCAGTTCTTC. It codes for CASSFSGTGYNEQFF.

The chain combines TRBV7-2 with TRBJ2-6, with no clear D. Germline V lookup: CDR1 SGHTA, CDR2 FQGNSA. The length of the CDR3 is 10 residues. The germline V and J ends were trimmed by 5 bases and 12 bases, with 5 bases remaining between them. The CDR3 here is CASSRPVLTF. The CDR3 DNA reads as TGTGCCAGCAGCCGCCCCGTCCTGACTTTC.

This clone was seen a few times. This chain joins TRBV5-6 and TRBJ2-5; D is ambiguous. Germline V gene sequence: CDR1 SGHDT, CDR2 YYEEEE. The CDR3 consists of 12 residues. V dropped 5 bases and J dropped 5 bases, with 10 bases sitting between them. The CDR3 is CASSPQWETQYF. The DNA for the CDR3 is TGTGCCAGCAGTCCCCAGTGGGAGACCCAGTACTTC.

This chain links TRBV11-2 with TRBJ2-7; TRBD2 aligns across 11 bases. This CDR3 region has 15 residues. V lost 5 bases to trimming and J lost 6 bases; unmatched junction nucleotides: 9. The germline V gene has CDR1 SGHAT and CDR2 FQNNGV. CDR3 protein: CASSSTSGSIREQYF. The CDR3 DNA reads as TGTGCCAGCAGCAGTACTAGCGGGAGTATCCGCGAGCAGTACTTC.

There are a few counts of this clone. The chain links TRBV7-9 to TRBJ2-7; TRBD1 matches at 9 bases. V was clipped by 9 bases and J by 6 bases; unmatched bases: 6. Germline V CDR1 and CDR2: SEHNR, FQNEAQ (reference sequence). The CDR3 runs 12 residues. Here the CDR3 reads CASQDRGGEQYF. The CDR3 coding sequence is TGTGCCAGTCAGGACAGGGGTGGCGAGCAGTACTTC.

This chain links TRBV5-1 with TRBJ2-1; a possible D gene is TRBD2 (6 bases). The V and J ends lost 4 bases and 8 bases respectively, with 13 bases between them. CDR1 is SGHRS, CDR2 YFSETQ, per germline. This CDR3 spans 13 amino acids. CDR3 DNA sequence: TGCGCCAGCAGCCTCCCCGGGGGTGATGAGCAGTTCTTC. This codes for CASSLPGGDEQFF.

The rearrangement uses TRBV30 and TRBJ1-1; TRBD1 agrees at 7 bases. This CDR3 spans 13 amino acids. The germline V gene has CDR1 GTSNPN and CDR2 SVGIG (reference sequence). Unmatched junction bases numbered 5, after V lost 5 bases and J lost 2 bases. The CDR3 region has the DNA TGTGCCTGGGCCAGGGGGGGTAACACTGAAGCTTTCTTT. Translated, it gives CAWARGGNTEAFF.

This clone was seen a handful of times. This chain joins TRBV7-2 and TRBJ1-3; D may be TRBD1 (5 bases). The CDR3 is made up of 14 amino acids. Between the trimmed V and J ends, which lost 5 bases and 1 base, there was a span of 9 bases. The germline V gene encodes CDR1 SGHTA and CDR2 FQGNSA. The CDR3 here is CASSDGASGNTIYF. CDR3 nucleotide sequence: TGTGCCAGCAGCGACGGGGCGTCTGGAAACACCATATATTTT.

This chain uses TRBV7-3 with TRBJ1-1, with D possibly being TRBD1 (6 bases). CDR3 length equals 15 residues. CDR1 SGHTA and CDR2 FQGTGA come from the germline V gene. Trimming left V 1 base short and J 1 base short, with 10 bases between. The CDR3 loop reads CASSLNGRGNTEAFF. Written as DNA, the CDR3 is TGTGCCAGCAGCTTAAATGGCAGGGGGAACACTGAAGCTTTCTTT.

The chain is built from TRBV27 and TRBJ2-2; D is undetermined. This CDR3 contains 13 residues. Germline lookup yields CDR1 MNHEY and CDR2 SMNVEV (reference sequence). V lost 5 bases and J 3 bases, leaving 7 bases between the germline ends. The CDR3 sequence is CASSNYYTGELFF. Written as DNA, the CDR3 is TGTGCCAGCAGTAATTACTACACCGGGGAGCTGTTTTTT.

The chain recombines TRBV4-2 with TRBJ1-1; D might be TRBD1 (6 bases). Germline V gene lookup returns CDR1 LGHNA and CDR2 YNFKEQ. V was trimmed by 4 bases and J by 11 bases, leaving 11 bases between them. The CDR3 extends over 11 amino acids. The CDR3 here is CASSLQGTAFF. The CDR3 DNA follows: TGTGCCAGCAGCCTCCAGGGGACGGCTTTCTTT.

The chain is built from TRBV27 and TRBJ2-2; possibly TRBD2 for D (5 bases). Germline lookup yields CDR1 MNHEY and CDR2 SMNVEV (reference sequence). Trimming left V 3 bases short and J 4 bases short, with 18 bases between. There are 17 residues in the CDR3. In DNA form, the CDR3 reads TGTGCCAGCAGTTTCTGGGGTCCCAGCGAGGGCACCGGGGAGCTGTTTTTT. This translates into CASSFWGPSEGTGELFF.